This passage covers 4 T cell receptor beta chains from one sample sequenced in a study of OX40 agonist ivuxolimab in advanced cancers. Repertoires were generated with immunoSEQ multiplex PCR, while TCRdb's copy carries only in-frame clones and drops some. The sample lists 100,000 to 150,000 clones; just over 90% were seen once. Sample: CD4+ or CD8+ T cells sorted from blood, taken in a trial of the OX40 agonist ivuxolimab. The receptors originated from an adult with an advanced solid tumor such as melanoma, head and neck, liver or kidney cancer.

The genes are TRBV19 and TRBJ2-1, with 16 bases matching TRBD2. V gave up 6 bases and J gave up 1 base; unmatched junction bases: 9. The CDR3 has 19 amino acids. CDR1 and CDR2 from the germline V gene are LNHDA and SQIVND (reference sequence). The CDR3: CASSPGTSGRARSYNEQFF. CDR3 DNA sequence: TGTGCCAGTAGCCCCGGGACTAGCGGGAGGGCCAGGTCCTACAATGAGCAGTTCTTC.

The chain employs TRBV29-1 and TRBJ2-7, with D perhaps TRBD1 or TRBD2 (5 bases each). Germline CDR1 SQVTM, CDR2 ANQGSEA. There are 15 residues in the CDR3. V was shortened by 4 bases and J by 0 bases, with 16 bases between the two germline ends. The CDR3 region is CSVATGTRTSYEQYF. CDR3 nucleotides: TGCAGCGTTGCGACCGGGACCCGGACCTCCTACGAGCAGTACTTC.

J is TRBJ2-1 and V is TRBV15; no clear D gene. V lost 6 bases, J lost 5 bases, and 5 bases lay in between. Germline V gene data show CDR1 as LNHNV and CDR2 as YYDKDF (reference sequence). This CDR3 spans 11 amino acids. The CDR3, as DNA: TGTGCCACCAGGGAGAACAATGAGCAGTTCTTC. It is translated as CATRENNEQFF.

The CDR3: CASSVSGGLNEKLFF. In nucleotides, the CDR3 is TGTGCCAGCAGTGTATCAGGGGGGTTGAATGAAAAACTGTTTTTT. This chain uses TRBV6-1 with TRBJ1-4, with 7 bases fitting TRBD1. This CDR3 has 15 residues. The trim removed 4 bases at V and 5 bases at J, leaving 7 bases unmatched. The germline V gene encodes CDR1 MNHNS and CDR2 SASEGT.